These 6 T cell receptor beta chains were sequenced from one sample in a study of blood T cells in healthy people across ages. Through a sample-barcoded 5' primer and a J-beta primer mix, a second PCR was run for about 6 to 11 cycles. TCRdb redid the calling of the 5' RACE reads with MiXCR, one entry per CDR3 protein. The sample holds 800,000 to 950,000 distinct CDR3 sequences; just under 30% are singletons and the top ten take around 9.6%. This sample was also put to use in a study of T cells of mothers and their children.

The source material was blood. These receptors were collected from a middle-aged woman in good health.

CDR3: CSARDLRGFNQPQHF. The DNA of the CDR3 is TGCAGTGCTAGAGATCTAAGGGGGTTCAATCAGCCCCAGCATTTT. The rearrangement links TRBV20-1 to TRBJ1-5; tentatively, D is TRBD1 (6 bases). V lost 0 bases to trimming and J lost 3 bases, with 12 bases between them. CDR3 length equals 15 residues. Germline assignment: CDR1 DFQATT and CDR2 SNEGSKA (reference sequence).

V is TRBV5-1 and J is TRBJ2-5; D remains ambiguous. Germline CDR1 is SGHRS and CDR2 is YFSETQ. Trimming pared 0 bases from V and 0 bases from J, leaving 15 bases between. The CDR3 runs to 17 residues. The CDR3 reads CASSLGRASFYQETQYF. The CDR3 DNA is TGCGCCAGCAGCTTGGGTCGGGCCTCCTTCTACCAAGAGACCCAGTACTTC.

V gene TRBV27 combines with J gene TRBJ2-4; D ambiguous. The J call is in doubt because the DNA end fits TRBJ2-7 better. Looked up from germline, CDR1 is MNHEY and CDR2 is SMNVEV (reference sequence). The CDR3 contains 14 residues. The chain's CDR3 is CASMVGTSSYEQYF. In nucleotides, the CDR3 is TGTGCCAGCATGGTGGGCACCTCCTCCTACGAGCAGTACTTC.

The chain links TRBV5-1 to TRBJ2-7; D remains unclear. Germline V gives CDR1 SGHRS, CDR2 YFSETQ. CDR3 length equals 15 residues. The ends were cut back, 2 bases at V and 5 bases at J, with 17 bases in the middle. The DNA for the CDR3 is TGCGCCAGCAGCTTCCCCGGGTCAAGGATGGACGAGCAGTACTTC. It encodes CASSFPGSRMDEQYF.

Remarks on this clonotype: A read error may explain this, as a much larger clone is one base away. No DNA is shown, since the ends of the CDR3 on it are uncertain; the CDR3 is the one TCRdb lists. This sequence joins TRBV28 and TRBJ1-6; the listed D gene, TRBD1, was not tested against the DNA. Germline V lookup: CDR1 MDHEN, CDR2 SYDVKM. The CDR3 spans 18 amino acids, including both terminal residues. CDR3 sequence: CASSLFALGASYNSPRHF.

This clonotype was counted between two and nine times. The J gene is TRBJ2-1, the V gene TRBV30, with D perhaps matching TRBD2 (6 bases). V lost 1 base and J 9 bases, leaving 10 bases between the germline ends. Germline V gene sequence: CDR1 GTSNPN, CDR2 SVGIG (reference sequence). This CDR3 has 12 amino acids. The CDR3 is CAWSARRGEQFF. CDR3 nucleotides: TGTGCCTGGAGTGCCCGGCGGGGTGAGCAGTTCTTC.